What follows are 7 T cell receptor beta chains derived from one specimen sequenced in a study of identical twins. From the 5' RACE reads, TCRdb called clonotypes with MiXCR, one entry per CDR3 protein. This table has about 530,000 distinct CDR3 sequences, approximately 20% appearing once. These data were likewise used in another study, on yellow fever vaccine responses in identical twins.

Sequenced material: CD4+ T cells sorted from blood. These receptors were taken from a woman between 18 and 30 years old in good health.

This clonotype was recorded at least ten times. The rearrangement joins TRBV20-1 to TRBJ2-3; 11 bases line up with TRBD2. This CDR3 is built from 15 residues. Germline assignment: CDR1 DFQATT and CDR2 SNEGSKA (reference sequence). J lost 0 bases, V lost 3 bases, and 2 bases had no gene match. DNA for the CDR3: TGCAGTGCTAGGACTAGCGGGACTAGCACAGATACGCAGTATTTT. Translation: CSARTSGTSTDTQYF.

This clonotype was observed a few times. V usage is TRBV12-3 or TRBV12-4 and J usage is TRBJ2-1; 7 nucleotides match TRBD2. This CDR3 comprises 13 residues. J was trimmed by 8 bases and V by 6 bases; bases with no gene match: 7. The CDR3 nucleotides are TGTGCCAGCAGCCCGGGGGGTGTCCATGAGCAGTTCTTC. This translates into CASSPGGVHEQFF.

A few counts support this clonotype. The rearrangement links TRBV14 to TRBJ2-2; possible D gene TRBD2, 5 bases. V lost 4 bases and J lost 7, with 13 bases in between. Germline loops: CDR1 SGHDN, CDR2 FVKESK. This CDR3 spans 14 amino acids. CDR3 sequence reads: CASSPTLGLGELFF. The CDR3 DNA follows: TGTGCCAGCAGCCCTACCCTAGGACTCGGGGAGCTGTTTTTT.

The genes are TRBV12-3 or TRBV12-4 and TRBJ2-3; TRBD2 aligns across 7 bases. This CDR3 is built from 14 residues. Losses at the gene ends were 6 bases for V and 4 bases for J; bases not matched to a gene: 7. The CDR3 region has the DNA TGTGCCAGCAGGAGATCGGGAGGCGCAGATACGCAGTATTTT. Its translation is CASRRSGGADTQYF.

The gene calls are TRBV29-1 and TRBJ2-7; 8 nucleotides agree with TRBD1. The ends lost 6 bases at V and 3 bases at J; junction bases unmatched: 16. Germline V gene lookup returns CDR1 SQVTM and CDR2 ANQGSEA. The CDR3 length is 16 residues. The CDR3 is CSVAAATGVQGYEQYF. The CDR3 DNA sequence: TGCAGCGTCGCCGCCGCGACAGGGGTACAAGGCTACGAGCAGTACTTC.

CDR3 sequence (DNA): TGTGCCAGCAGCCAAGACGGGACTGCTAATGAGCAGTTCTTC. Encoded protein: CASSQDGTANEQFF. This chain connects TRBV3-1 to TRBJ2-1; maybe TRBD2 (6 bases). Trimming left V 0 bases short and J 7 bases short, with 10 bases between. CDR1 is LGHDT, CDR2 YNNKEL, per germline (reference sequence). The CDR3 is 14 residues long.

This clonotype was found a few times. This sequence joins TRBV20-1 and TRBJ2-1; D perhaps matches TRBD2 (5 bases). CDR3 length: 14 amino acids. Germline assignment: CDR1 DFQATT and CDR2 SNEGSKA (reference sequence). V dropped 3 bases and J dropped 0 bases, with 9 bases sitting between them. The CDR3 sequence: CSARPGISYNEQFF. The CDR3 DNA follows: TGCAGTGCTAGGCCGGGGATCTCCTACAATGAGCAGTTCTTC.